The source of this T cell receptor (beta chain) is a study of T cell responses to AZD1222 COVID-19 vaccine (dated by TCRdb to about 2021). About the study as a whole: Because spike-specific TCR depth and breadth did not differ between the two schedules, AZD1222 recipients who got a second dose at roughly 4 weeks were pooled with those who got a second dose at roughly 12 weeks. A total of more than 230 trial participants underwent TCR sequencing, of whom nearly 210 received two doses of AZD1222 and about 25 received two doses of the MenACWY control vaccine. Trial participants were enrolled by age into subgroups of 18-55, 56-69 and 70-plus years, and about 150, 27 and 61 TCR-sequenced participants, respectively, were included in these subgroups.

Per the publication, the time point label means: baseline before first vaccination. Samples from vaccinated people were obtained from the UK trials COV001 and COV002, which included a single-blind randomized controlled phase 2/3 trial of AZD1222 (ChAdOx1 nCoV-19) in healthy adults. Trial participant PBMC samples were collected at day 0 and day 28 after the second dose for TCRbeta chain sequencing. V loses 0 bases at its end and J loses 5 bases; junction bases beyond the gene matches: 9. The CDR3 goes from the cysteine to the phenylalanine over 16 residues. Only the CDR3 DNA is retained, 48 bases long and in frame from the first base. The germline V gene encodes CDR1 SGHKS and CDR2 YYEKEE (reference sequence). Results the study describes overall, beyond this receptor: CD4 TCRs associated with the vaccine covered the entire spike protein, and the dominant responses were in regions 160-218 and 743-854. Because no day 14 peak-response samples were available, repertoires were characterized only after the peak T cell response. Nearly half of unique spike-specific TCRs reportedly recognized epitopes outside regions mutated in the B.1.351 and B.1.1.7 variants. Most participants were white British and females outnumbered males, and the authors suggested that clonal diversity may have been underestimated. Spike-specific TCR breadth and depth rose significantly after two AZD1222 doses compared with day 0 and with MenACWY recipients. Conclusions about previously exposed vaccinees are limited, since just six AZD1222 recipients were seropositive for SARS-CoV-2 at baseline. The 56-69-year group was small, and its depth increase did not reach significance, likely because of low power.

This clone appeared a single time. Its cognate antigen has yet to be identified. The record has no base qualities; no much larger clone is one base away. The CDR3 regions of human TCRbeta chains were analyzed by immunosequencing. Concerning the study's data processing: TCRs in the repertoires were compared against a reference library of SARS-CoV-2-specific TCRs that had been generated with the MIRA antigen-specificity platform. Breadth was defined as the fraction of unique TCRs that were SARS-CoV-2-associated, and depth was defined as the fraction of total T cells that were SARS-CoV-2-associated. Using the MIRA data, each spike-specific TCR was assigned both to the spike region to which the TCR was reactive and to a CD4 or CD8 class. Log10-transformed breadth and depth values were compared by one-way ANOVA with Sidak's multiple comparisons tests. In TCRdb, the immuneACCESS table is reduced to in-frame sequences with V and J assigned. These tables do not hold every clone; where another copy was compared, an unresolved V gene accounts for under half, and the others remain unexplained. V, J and clone size were drawn from that table, and D and trimming were deduced from the DNA. This sample gives approximately 110,000 clones in total; 92% of them show up just once. Roughly 1.1% of the sample rests with the top ten.

This receptor chain uses TRBV5-5 and TRBJ1-2; TRBD1 fits 8 bases in the junction. This TCR was sampled from an adult in good health. Sequences were derived from peripheral blood, sampled on day 0 of AZD1222 vaccination. The CDR3 sequence is CASSLEGTRTGYGYTF. The nucleotides read TGTGCCAGCAGCTTGGAGGGAACTCGGACAGGGTATGGCTACACCTTC.